These 21 T cell receptor beta chains came from one sample sequenced in a study of CXCR3-negative and CXCR3-positive naive CD8 T cells. Broader study findings: Relative to CXCR3-negative naive cells, CXCR3-positive naive cells had more hydrophobic TRB CDR3s.

The TRB cDNA libraries were prepared by 5' RACE with UMI labels. TCRdb re-called the 5' RACE reads, yielding one record per CDR3 amino acid sequence without DNA. The table lists roughly 120,000 distinct CDR3 sequences. These receptors lack a known antigen. The sample consisted of naive CXCR3+ CD8+ T cells from blood. Subset noted: CD45RO-CCR7+CD27+CD95- naive CD8+ T cells expressing CXCR3 (TNR3+). These receptors all come from a human donor in good health. Some clones in this sample may be carry-over from other donors' samples.

The rearrangement uses TRBV3-1 and TRBJ2-3; TCRdb indicates TRBD1, and absent DNA this call remains unverified. This CDR3 spans 17 amino acids. Germline-derived CDR1 and CDR2 are LGHDT and YNNKEL (reference sequence). The CDR3 is CASSQEAGTGYTDTQYF.

The chain carries TRBV28 and TRBJ1-2. Germline V gene lookup returns CDR1 MDHEN and CDR2 SYDVKM. CDR3 length: 14 amino acids. CDR3 in amino acids: CASSPQGIGPGYTF.

This sequence joins TRBV28 and TRBJ1-6. There are 15 residues in the CDR3. Looked up from germline, CDR1 is MDHEN and CDR2 is SYDVKM. CDR3 loop: CASSFQSSYNSPLHF.

V usage is TRBV12-3 or TRBV12-4 and J usage is TRBJ1-1. There are 11 residues in the CDR3. The CDR3 loop reads CASRAYNEAFF.

V and J are TRBV15 and TRBJ2-3. The CDR3 length is 14 residues. Germline CDR1 is LNHNV and CDR2 is YYDKDF (reference sequence). This CDR3 is CATLSSGTADTQYF.

V gene TRBV27 combines with J gene TRBJ2-1; TCRdb outputs TRBD2, but without DNA this stays unchecked. There are 17 residues in the CDR3. Looked up from germline, CDR1 is MNHEY and CDR2 is SMNVEV (reference sequence). The CDR3 loop reads CASSPQLAGGPYNEQFF.

The chain has TRBV23-1 and TRBJ2-2; TCRdb names TRBD1, which stays unverified in the absence of DNA. TRBV23-1 is designated an ORF whose function remains uncertain. CDR3 length: 16 amino acids. The CDR3 is CASSQPGQGATGELFF.

The chain couples TRBV7-2 to TRBJ1-3. The CDR3 has 18 amino acids. Looked up from germline, CDR1 is SGHTA and CDR2 is FQGNSA. CDR3 region: CASSLARGTEYSGNTIYF.

The CDR3 protein is CASSLGPGTSGELFF. The chain links TRBV5-5 to TRBJ2-2; TCRdb calls TRBD2, which cannot be checked without DNA. The CDR3 has 15 amino acids. CDR1 SGHKS and CDR2 YYEKEE come from the germline V gene (reference sequence).

This chain joins TRBV15 and TRBJ2-1; TCRdb gives TRBD2 as the D gene, but with no DNA this cannot be confirmed. This CDR3 comprises 17 residues. CDR1 LNHNV and CDR2 YYDKDF come from the germline V gene (reference sequence). The CDR3 sequence: CATSRDHVAGGGNEQFF. The full variable domain, with the rest looked up from reference TRBV15 and TRBJ2-1, is DAMVIQNPRYQVTQFGKPVTLSCSQTLNHNVMYWYQQKSSQAPKLLFHYYDKDFNNEADTPDNFQSRRPNTSFCFLDIRSPGLGDTAMYLCATSRDHVAGGGNEQFFGPGTRLTVL.

The rearrangement joins TRBV7-3 to TRBJ2-7; the TCRdb call, TRBD1, lacks DNA for checking. The CDR3 length is 17 residues. From germline, CDR1 is SGHTA and CDR2 FQGTGA. CDR3 loop: CASSLTPLGSSSYEQYF.

The V gene is TRBV24-1, the J gene TRBJ2-3; the D call from TCRdb, TRBD1, cannot be confirmed without DNA. This CDR3 contains 13 residues. Germline CDR1 reads KGHDR; CDR2 reads SFDVKD. Here the CDR3 reads CATSDPLADTQYF.

The V gene is TRBV27, the J gene TRBJ2-1; TCRdb's D call of TRBD1 is untestable without DNA. Looked up from germline, CDR1 is MNHEY and CDR2 is SMNVEV (reference sequence). The CDR3 loop spans 14 amino acids. This CDR3 reads CASSPQGAYNEQFF.

The rearrangement joins TRBV9 to TRBJ2-1; no DNA is available, so the TRBD1 call from TCRdb remains unchecked. CDR1 and CDR2 from the germline V gene are SGDLS and YYNGEE. This CDR3 has 16 residues. The CDR3 loop reads CASSARQELTYNEQFF.

The rearrangement joins TRBV29-1 to TRBJ1-6; TCRdb lists TRBD1, though no DNA is available to test this call. The CDR3 extends over 13 amino acids. Germline loops: CDR1 SQVTM, CDR2 ANQGSEA. The CDR3 protein is CSTGTGDNSPLHF.

The chain couples TRBV21-1 to TRBJ1-6; the TCRdb call, TRBD1, lacks DNA for checking. TRBV21-1 counts as a pseudogene. The CDR3 sequence is 17 residues long. CDR3 sequence: CASSTRTGGIYNSLLHF.

V usage is TRBV29-1 and J usage is TRBJ1-2. Germline V gene data show CDR1 as SQVTM and CDR2 as ANQGSEA. The CDR3 spans 12 residues. The CDR3 sequence: CSGIADTYGYTF.

V usage is TRBV6-5 and J usage is TRBJ2-2; TCRdb picks TRBD2, but there is no DNA to check that call. This CDR3 comprises 16 residues. Germline V gene sequence: CDR1 MNHEY, CDR2 SVGAGI. Here the CDR3 reads CASSYRGVAETGELFF.

This rearrangement joins TRBV5-6 to TRBJ1-1; checking the TCRdb D call of TRBD1 is not possible without DNA. The CDR3 loop spans 13 amino acids. CDR1 and CDR2 (germline): SGHDT, YYEEEE. The CDR3 sequence: CASSADRGTEAFF.

J is TRBJ2-3 and V is TRBV7-9; with no DNA, the TCRdb D assignment of TRBD2 cannot be verified. Germline-derived CDR1 and CDR2 are SEHNR and FQNEAQ (reference sequence). The CDR3 runs 19 residues. The CDR3 loop is CASSREFGTSRDGADTQYF. Together with reference TRBV7-9 and TRBJ2-3, the CDR3 gives the full variable domain: DTGVSQNPRHKITKRGQNVTFRCDPISEHNRLYWYRQTLGQGPEFLTYFQNEAQLEKSRLLSDRFSAERPKGSFSTLEIQRTEQGDSAMYLCASSREFGTSRDGADTQYFGPGTRLTVL.

This sequence joins TRBV4-2 and TRBJ1-1; the TRBD1 assignment by TCRdb is unverifiable without DNA. The CDR3 consists of 18 residues. From germline, CDR1 is LGHNA and CDR2 YNFKEQ. The CDR3 protein is CASSPSYGGAVIDTEAFF.